This TCR beta chain was documented in a study of blood T cells in healthy people across ages. Primed by a sample-barcoded 5' primer and a J-beta primer mix, a second PCR proceeded for 7 to 11 cycles. MiXCR, run by TCRdb on the 5' RACE reads, gives a single entry per CDR3 protein. Of roughly 930,000 distinct CDR3 sequences listed, around 46% are singletons. The clonotype originates from a man aged 25 to 45 in good health. Material for sequencing was blood.

The CDR3 spells CASFSGGAGYNEQYF. The CDR3 DNA reads as TGCGCCAGCTTTAGCGGGGGGGCCGGGTACAATGAGCAGTACTTC. This sequence joins TRBV5-1 and TRBJ2-5; 11 nucleotides match TRBD2. The CDR3 consists of 15 residues. Per germline, CDR1 SGHRS and CDR2 YFSETQ. The V and J ends lost 7 bases and 11 bases, in that order; junction bases with no gene match: 16.